This TCR beta chain was profiled in a study of post-analysis software for immune sequencing data. Study-level findings and limits: Roughly 5 TRBV segments, TRBV5-6, TRBV5-1 and TRBV20-1 among them, were found more frequent in patients than controls.

Each TCR beta cDNA library carried unique molecular identifiers. A single record per CDR3 protein comes from TCRdb applying MiXCR to the PCR reads. The sample includes 150,000 to 200,000 distinct CDR3 sequences, about 30% of them seen just once. In its sample, this clonotype was seen many times. Its specificity is unknown. Germline-derived CDR1 and CDR2 are MNHEY and SVGAGI. The ends lost 4 bases at V and 0 bases at J; junction bases unmatched: 10. CDR3 length equals 17 residues. V usage is TRBV6-5 and J usage is TRBJ1-1; TRBD1 matches 8 bases. This sequence originates from a girl between 5 and 17 years old with multiple sclerosis. Sequencing input: blood. CDR3: CASSSYRGDFMNTEAFF. DNA of the CDR3: TGTGCCAGCAGTTCTTACAGGGGGGACTTCATGAACACTGAAGCTTTCTTT.